The 10 T cell receptor beta chains listed next were all sequenced from one sample in a study of blood T cell repertoires in COVID-19. This table comes from immunoSEQ multiplex PCR, and its TCRdb copy is limited to in-frame clones, with some not included. The sample has tens of thousands of clones, about 90% seen once. The sample was peripheral blood. The receptors come from a man between 18 and 29 years old with COVID-19, enrolled during active disease.

The rearrangement links TRBV11-2 to TRBJ2-1; D remains unclear. The germline V gene has CDR1 SGHAT and CDR2 FQNNGV. There are 15 residues in the CDR3. V was clipped by 10 bases and J by 0 bases, with 16 bases between them. CDR3 nucleotides: TGTGCCACCGCCCGCGGCAGACCCTCCTACAATGAGCAGTTCTTC. It encodes CATARGRPSYNEQFF.

This clone has just one count. The V call is TRBV9, the J call TRBJ2-3; no clear D. Germline CDR1 is SGDLS and CDR2 is YYNGEE. V was pared by 0 bases and J by 2 bases, with 7 bases between. CDR3 size: 14 residues. This CDR3 reads CASSVGVATDTQYF. The CDR3 DNA is TGTGCCAGCAGCGTAGGTGTAGCCACAGATACGCAGTATTTT.

This chain connects TRBV13 to TRBJ2-5; no clear D. The CDR3 is made up of 12 amino acids. In germline, CDR1 is PRHDT, CDR2 FYEKMQ (reference sequence). The V and J ends lost 2 bases and 5 bases respectively, with 6 bases between them. CDR3 DNA sequence: TGTGCCAGCAGCTTAAACTGGGAGACCCAGTACTTC. Amino acid sequence: CASSLNWETQYF.

This clone was seen only once. This chain uses TRBV10-1 with TRBJ2-7; tentative D call: TRBD2 (6 bases). The ends were cut back, 0 bases at V and 0 bases at J, with 12 bases in the middle. The V gene's germline CDR1 is WNHNN and CDR2 SYGVQD (reference sequence). This CDR3 has 16 amino acids. This CDR3 reads CASSESGGPFSYEQYF. As DNA, the CDR3 is TGCGCCAGCAGTGAGTCGGGGGGTCCCTTCTCCTACGAGCAGTACTTC.

The V gene is TRBV2, the J gene TRBJ1-1; perhaps TRBD1 as D (6 bases). V was cut by 3 bases and J by 1 base, with 15 bases left in between. The CDR3 loop spans 16 amino acids. Per germline, CDR1 SNHLY and CDR2 FYNNEI. The CDR3 region has the DNA TGTGCCAGCAGTGATTATGGGGGGGCGAGGAACACTGAAGCTTTCTTT. Amino acids: CASSDYGGARNTEAFF.

The CDR3 DNA reads as TGCGCCAGCAGCGCCGGACAGTCGGGGGAGCAGTACTTC. Translated, it gives CASSAGQSGEQYF. V gene TRBV5-1 combines with J gene TRBJ2-7; perhaps TRBD1 as D (6 bases). The CDR3 has 13 residues. Germline values: CDR1 SGHRS, CDR2 YFSETQ. V lost 4 bases, J lost 7 bases, and 15 bases lay in between.

This clone appeared a single time. The CDR3 DNA is TGCGCCAGCAGTTCTGACAGCCTTGGCAATCAGCCCCAGCATTTT. Protein product: CASSSDSLGNQPQHF. The chain recombines TRBV10-2 with TRBJ1-5; tentative D call: TRBD1 (5 bases). V was pared by 5 bases and J by 2 bases, with 13 bases between. This CDR3 has 15 residues. Germline lookup yields CDR1 WSHSY and CDR2 SAAADI.

This clone has a single count. The rearrangement links TRBV28 to TRBJ2-7, with D maybe TRBD2 (6 bases). Germline V lookup: CDR1 MDHEN, CDR2 SYDVKM. Deletions cut 1 base from V and 3 bases from J, with 10 bases between. The CDR3 length is 14 residues. This chain's CDR3 is CASSLFQRVYEQYF. The CDR3 DNA reads TGTGCCAGCAGTTTATTCCAGCGGGTCTACGAGCAGTACTTC. Full variable domain (missing parts from reference TRBV28 and TRBJ2-7): DVKVTQSSRYLVKRTGEKVFLECVQDMDHENMFWYRQDPGLGLRLIYFSYDVKMKEKGDIPEGYSVSREKKERFSLILESASTNQTSMYLCASSLFQRVYEQYFGPGTRLTVT.

The chain carries TRBV28 and TRBJ2-2, with D possibly being TRBD2 (5 bases). CDR1 is MDHEN and CDR2 is SYDVKM in the germline V gene. The length of the CDR3 is 14 residues. V lost 7 bases and J lost 1, with 10 bases in between. CDR3 sequence (DNA): TGTGCCAGCAAGAGTGGGAGGAACACCGGGGAGCTGTTTTTT. Amino acid sequence: CASKSGRNTGELFF.

The chain has TRBV7-9 and TRBJ2-1; possibly TRBD2 for D (6 bases). Germline V gene lookup returns CDR1 SEHNR and CDR2 FQNEAQ (reference sequence). V was pared by 0 bases and J by 0 bases, with 9 bases between. The CDR3 has 16 residues. DNA for the CDR3: TGTGCCAGCAGCTTAGCCGAGCGGGCCTCCTACAATGAGCAGTTCTTC. Translating it yields CASSLAERASYNEQFF.